This TCR beta chain was recovered during a study of tumor T cells in aggressive B-cell lymphoma. Sequencing was performed with immunoSEQ multiplex PCR; in TCRdb, only in-frame clones are kept and a portion is missing. The sample shows 1,200 or so clones, approximately 92% of them seen only once. The CDR3 totals 12 residues. The V end was cut by 3 bases, the J end by 2 bases, with 6 bases between. Germline V gene sequence: CDR1 SQVTM, CDR2 ANQGSEA. The clonotype comes from an adult with diffuse large B cell lymphoma. The chain uses TRBV29-1 and TRBJ2-3; no definite D call. The sample taken for sequencing was tumor tissue. The DNA of the CDR3 is TGCAGCGTTGACGTTTTCACAGATACGCAGTATTTT. Protein product: CSVDVFTDTQYF.